The present entry profiles one T cell receptor (beta chain) with its context. Its antigen is undetermined. Germline CDR1 and CDR2: MGHDK and SYGVNS. The CDR3 contains 13 residues. The V and J ends lost 6 bases and 0 bases, in that order; junction bases with no gene match: 1. This entry is derived from a study of cytomegalovirus exposure and HLA in healthy donors. On the study more broadly: Earlier results showed 117 million unique TCR beta sequences derived from some 190 million T cells. Study-level findings and limits: Based on reports, TCR beta sequences accurately predicted HLA-A and HLA-B alleles for most subjects. Later analysis found that TCR beta chains associated with HLA were more clonally expanded than other, equally common chains. Earlier analysis looked at TCR beta V segments, and most were productive about 87% or about 30% of the time.

Both 60 Vbeta primers and 13 Jbeta primers went into the PCR. Sequenced by immunoSEQ multiplex PCR; TCRdb stores in-frame clones only, minus some. The repertoire holds just over 200,000 clones, with 75% to 85% as singletons. This chain joins TRBV25-1 and TRBJ2-7; the match to TRBD2 covers 8 bases. This TCR came from a woman in her 40s in good health and CMV-seronegative. The sequenced sample consisted of PBMCs. The CDR3 here is CASRLADSYEQYF. Here the CDR3 DNA reads TGTGCCAGCAGACTAGCGGACTCCTACGAGCAGTACTTC.